This TCR beta chain was captured in a study of shared clonotypes between healthy human individuals. Study in general: CD8 memory received one plate per donor, CD8 naive two, CD4 memory three and CD4 naive three.

In regard to this clone: Other DNA sequences within the sample encode an identical CDR3.

Naive CD8 cells were CD45RO-negative, positively selected for CCR7, excluding terminally differentiated effector memory CD45RA+ cells. Only in-frame clones appear in the TCRdb table, and some are missing; sequencing was by immunoSEQ multiplex PCR. Of over 2 million clones in the sample, approximately 95% were seen once. Germline V gene sequence: CDR1 MNHEY, CDR2 SMNVEV (reference sequence). The junction had 0 bases not matched to a gene; V was cut back by 2 bases and J by 2 bases. CDR3 size: 14 residues. The material sequenced was naive CD8+ T cells sorted from blood. The V gene is TRBV27, the J gene TRBJ2-7, with 10 bases fitting TRBD1. The TCR was taken from a man between 18 and 29 years old in good health. CDR3 amino acids: CASSLGQGAYEQYF. The CDR3 nucleotides are TGTGCCAGCAGTTTAGGACAGGGGGCCTACGAGCAGTACTTC.